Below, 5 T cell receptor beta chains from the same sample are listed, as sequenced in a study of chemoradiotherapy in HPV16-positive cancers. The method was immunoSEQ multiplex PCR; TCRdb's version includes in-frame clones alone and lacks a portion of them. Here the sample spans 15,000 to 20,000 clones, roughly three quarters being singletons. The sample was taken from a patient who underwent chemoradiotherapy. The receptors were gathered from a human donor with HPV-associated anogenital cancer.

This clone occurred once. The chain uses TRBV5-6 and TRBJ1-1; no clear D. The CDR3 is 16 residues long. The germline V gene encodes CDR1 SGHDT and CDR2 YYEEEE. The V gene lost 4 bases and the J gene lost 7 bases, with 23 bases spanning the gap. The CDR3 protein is CASSPDNPNFPGEAFF. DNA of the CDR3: TGTGCCAGCAGCCCCGATAACCCAAATTTTCCGGGTGAAGCTTTCTTT. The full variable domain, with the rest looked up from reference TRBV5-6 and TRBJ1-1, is DAGVTQSPTHLIKTRGQQVTLRCSPKSGHDTVSWYQQALGQGPQFIFQYYEEEERQRGNFPDRFSGHQFPNYSSELNVNALLLGDSALYLCASSPDNPNFPGEAFFGQGTRLTVV.

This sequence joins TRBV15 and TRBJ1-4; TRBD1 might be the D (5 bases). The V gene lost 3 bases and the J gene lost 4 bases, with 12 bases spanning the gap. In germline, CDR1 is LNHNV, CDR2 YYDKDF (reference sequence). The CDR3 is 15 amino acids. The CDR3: CATSSLKGFNEKLFF. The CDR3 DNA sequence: TGTGCCACCAGCAGCTTAAAGGGGTTTAATGAAAAACTGTTTTTT.

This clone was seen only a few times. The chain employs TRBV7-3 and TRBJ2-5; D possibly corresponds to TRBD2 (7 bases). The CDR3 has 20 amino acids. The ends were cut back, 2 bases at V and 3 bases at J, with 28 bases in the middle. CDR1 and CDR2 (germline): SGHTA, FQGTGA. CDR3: CASSLPKDSSDSGNKETQYF. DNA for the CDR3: TGTGCCAGCAGCTTACCAAAGGACTCCTCGGACAGCGGGAATAAAGAGACCCAGTACTTC.

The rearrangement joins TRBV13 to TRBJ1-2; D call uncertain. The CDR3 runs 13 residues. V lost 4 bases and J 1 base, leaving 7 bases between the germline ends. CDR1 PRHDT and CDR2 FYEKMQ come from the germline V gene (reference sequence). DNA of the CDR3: TGTGCCAGCAGCTCCAGAGGTAACTATGGCTACACCTTC. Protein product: CASSSRGNYGYTF.

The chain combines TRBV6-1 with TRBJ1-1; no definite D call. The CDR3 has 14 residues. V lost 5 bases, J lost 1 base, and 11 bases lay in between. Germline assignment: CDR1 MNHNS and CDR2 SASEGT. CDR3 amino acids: CASSKRPPNTEAFF. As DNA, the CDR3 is TGTGCCAGCAGTAAGAGGCCCCCGAACACTGAAGCTTTCTTT.